The rows below give T cell receptor beta chains drawn from one sample of a study of T-cell memory formation after mild COVID-19. TCRdb reprocessed the 5' RACE reads via MiXCR and lists one record per CDR3 protein. The data hold over 120,000 distinct CDR3 sequences, with 6% to 7% observed a single time. The sequenced sample was PBMCs or a T cell subset sorted from them (not recorded which). These receptors were obtained from an adult woman who had mild COVID-19 (a few samples of this study predate the infection). Cell type and time point are not known. CDR3s include the opening cysteine and the closing phenylalanine or tryptophan. Each record gives: J gene, V gene, CDR3 protein.

j_gene: TRBJ1-5
v_gene: TRBV4-1
CDR3aa: CASSQDPFSNQPQHF

j_gene: TRBJ1-4
v_gene: TRBV6-1
CDR3aa: CASSEIQGAGKLFF

j_gene: TRBJ1-1
v_gene: TRBV7-2
CDR3aa: CASSATGQGMNTEAFF

j_gene: TRBJ2-1
v_gene: TRBV9
CDR3aa: CASSVVSGAGYNEQFF

j_gene: TRBJ1-5
v_gene: TRBV9
CDR3aa: CASSVGTDNNQPQHF

j_gene: TRBJ2-3
v_gene: TRBV6-5
CDR3aa: CASSYSGPHTDTQYF

j_gene: TRBJ2-7
v_gene: TRBV10-3
CDR3aa: CASTPTDSYEQYF

j_gene: TRBJ2-3
v_gene: TRBV20-1
CDR3aa: CSASPRTTTDTQYF

j_gene: TRBJ2-3
v_gene: TRBV7-9
CDR3aa: CASSLGGGLAGSGTDTQYF

j_gene: TRBJ2-2
v_gene: TRBV2
CDR3aa: CASSEVGRPNTGELFF

j_gene: TRBJ2-6
v_gene: TRBV7-3
CDR3aa: CASSLTGQLQANVLTF

j_gene: TRBJ1-3
v_gene: TRBV19
CDR3aa: CASSIPGPNSGNTIYF

j_gene: TRBJ2-1
v_gene: TRBV24-1
CDR3aa: CATSNRDRRHNEQFF

j_gene: TRBJ2-5
v_gene: TRBV5-6
CDR3aa: CASRGPQETQYF

j_gene: TRBJ2-1
v_gene: TRBV6-6
CDR3aa: CASTGGSGYNEQFF

j_gene: TRBJ2-2
v_gene: TRBV14
CDR3aa: CASSRQPDPNTGELFF

j_gene: TRBJ1-2
v_gene: TRBV20-1
CDR3aa: CSARQGSYGYTF

j_gene: TRBJ2-3
v_gene: TRBV24-1
CDR3aa: CATSDPRTGSGRAIRGTQYF

j_gene: TRBJ2-7
v_gene: TRBV20-1
CDR3aa: CSARRVAASYEQYF

j_gene: TRBJ2-3
v_gene: TRBV11-2
CDR3aa: CASSLVLAGPTDTQYF

j_gene: TRBJ2-3
v_gene: TRBV5-5
CDR3aa: CASSLGTSGFDTQYF

j_gene: TRBJ2-1
v_gene: TRBV5-6
CDR3aa: CASSQRGQGGGEQFF

j_gene: TRBJ2-5
v_gene: TRBV7-2
CDR3aa: CASTGRRRETQYF

j_gene: TRBJ2-3
v_gene: TRBV29-1
CDR3aa: CSVDLRQSTDTQYF

j_gene: TRBJ1-2
v_gene: TRBV20-1
CDR3aa: CSARGPRGRGGYTF

j_gene: TRBJ2-7
v_gene: TRBV3-1
CDR3aa: CASSQGSLGYEQYF

j_gene: TRBJ1-1
v_gene: TRBV5-1
CDR3aa: CASSLTATNTEAFF

j_gene: TRBJ1-3
v_gene: TRBV12-3/TRBV12-4
CDR3aa: CASNNRGFSGNTIYF

j_gene: TRBJ2-3
v_gene: TRBV25-1
CDR3aa: CASSGNSGLARLTDTQYF

j_gene: TRBJ1-1
v_gene: TRBV19
CDR3aa: CASSMDRRANTEAFF

j_gene: TRBJ2-6
v_gene: TRBV5-1
CDR3aa: CASSFNSGANVLTF

j_gene: TRBJ2-1
v_gene: TRBV5-1
CDR3aa: CASSLDGNEQFF

j_gene: TRBJ2-1
v_gene: TRBV4-3
CDR3aa: CASSQGGGLCNEQFF

j_gene: TRBJ1-2
v_gene: TRBV5-6
CDR3aa: CASSLSGTTFYGYTF

j_gene: TRBJ2-7
v_gene: TRBV7-2
CDR3aa: CASSLQADRHEQYF

j_gene: TRBJ1-5
v_gene: TRBV30
CDR3aa: CAWSPRTGGYSNQPQHF

j_gene: TRBJ2-5
v_gene: TRBV20-1
CDR3aa: CSARVWDRKETQYF

j_gene: TRBJ1-6
v_gene: TRBV3-1
CDR3aa: CASSQDLVTRAPLHF

j_gene: TRBJ1-3
v_gene: TRBV24-1
CDR3aa: CATSDGPGGSSGNTIYF

j_gene: TRBJ1-2
v_gene: TRBV6-5
CDR3aa: CASSYSLGGDGYTF

j_gene: TRBJ1-5
v_gene: TRBV3-1
CDR3aa: CASSQGDTYSNQPQHF